The table lists the clone carrying this T cell receptor (beta chain) with many counts. Its antigen is unidentified. Losses at the gene ends were 2 bases for V and 6 bases for J; bases not matched to a gene: 14. There are 18 residues in the CDR3. The germline gives CDR1 SGHVS, CDR2 FQNEAQ. These data are taken from a study of CD8 T cells in ankylosing spondylitis. Study observations and caveats: It was reported that disease-linked clones were significantly enriched in matched ankylosing spondylitis synovial fluid. In the blood and synovial fluid of reactive arthritis, some motif variants had been previously reported. Disease-linked clones displayed a CD8+ phenotype and appeared relatively rarely in peripheral blood. Blood of patients with ankylosing spondylitis appeared to be characterized by a TCR beta motif of seven or eight highly homologous variants.

Construction of TCR beta libraries was performed using quantitative 5'-RACE with molecular barcodes. MiXCR, applied by TCRdb to the 5' RACE reads, yields one record per CDR3 protein. The repertoire holds fewer than 650,000 distinct CDR3 sequences, with more than 9.5% as singletons. J is TRBJ2-1 and V is TRBV7-8; 9 nucleotides agree with TRBD1. The sequenced sample was blood, either unsorted or a sorted T cell fraction (not recorded which). The source is a male donor with ankylosing spondylitis. The CDR3 loop is CASSLSPGQGRGINEQFF. The CDR3, as DNA: TGTGCCAGCAGCTTATCCCCGGGACAGGGAAGGGGCATCAATGAGCAGTTCTTC.